Given below is one T cell receptor beta chain in context. The data belong to a study of T cell changes during pregnancy in multiple sclerosis. Profiling relied on immunoSEQ multiplex PCR, and the TCRdb table lists in-frame clones only, not all of them. The sample shows roughly 30,000 clones, 85% to 90% of them seen only once. The length of the CDR3 is 14 residues. The germline V gene has CDR1 SGHDT and CDR2 YYEEEE. V was pared by 4 bases and J by 4 bases, with 14 bases between. Material: CD8+ T cells from peripheral blood mononuclear cells, obtained after pregnancy. This TCR was sampled from a female donor with multiple sclerosis, enrolled in a pregnancy study. V usage is TRBV5-6 and J usage is TRBJ1-2, with D maybe TRBD1 (5 bases). CDR3 amino acids: CASSAGGVIYGYTF. The CDR3 DNA is TGTGCCAGCAGCGCGGGGGGGGTTATCTATGGCTACACCTTC.